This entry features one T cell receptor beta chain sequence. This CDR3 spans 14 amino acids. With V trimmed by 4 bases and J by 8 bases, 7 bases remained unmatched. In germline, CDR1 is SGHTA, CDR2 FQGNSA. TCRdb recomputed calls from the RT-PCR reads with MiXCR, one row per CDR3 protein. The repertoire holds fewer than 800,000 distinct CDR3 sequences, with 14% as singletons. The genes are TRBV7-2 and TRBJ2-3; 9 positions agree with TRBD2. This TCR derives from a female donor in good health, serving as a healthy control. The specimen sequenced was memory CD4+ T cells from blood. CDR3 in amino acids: CASSSLAGEFTQYF. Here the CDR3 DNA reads TGTGCCAGCAGCTCCTTAGCGGGAGAGTTTACGCAGTATTTT.